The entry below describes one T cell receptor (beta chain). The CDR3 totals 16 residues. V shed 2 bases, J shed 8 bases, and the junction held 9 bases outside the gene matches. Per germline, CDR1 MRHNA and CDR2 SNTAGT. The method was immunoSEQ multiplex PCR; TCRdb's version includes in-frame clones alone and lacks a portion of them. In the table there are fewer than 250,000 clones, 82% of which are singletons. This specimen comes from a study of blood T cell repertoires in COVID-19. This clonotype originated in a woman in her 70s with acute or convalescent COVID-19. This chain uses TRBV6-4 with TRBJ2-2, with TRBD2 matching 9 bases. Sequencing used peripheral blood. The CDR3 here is CASSDEAGGPTGELFF. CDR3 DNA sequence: TGTGCCAGCAGTGACGAAGCGGGGGGTCCTACTGGGGAGCTGTTTTTT.